This T cell receptor beta chain stems from a study of CD8 T cells in Susac syndrome. Reverse transcription used roughly 0.45 to 1 ug RNA and random hexamers. Amplification of TCR beta CDR3 by immunoSEQ multiplex PCR spanned 54 Vbeta and 13 Jbeta. TCRdb called the immunoSEQ multiplex PCR reads again in MiXCR, with one record for every CDR3 protein. Among about 290,000 distinct CDR3 sequences listed, about 89% were seen once. CDR1 is MDHEN and CDR2 is SYDVKM in the germline V gene. This CDR3 contains 13 residues. V shed 7 bases and J shed 4 bases, with 13 bases lying between them. CD8+ and CD4+ T cells from blood underwent TCR beta sequencing, which was carried out in a high-throughput format. Patients with stable or active relapsing-remitting disease, all of them treatment-naive, made up the multiple sclerosis controls.

This TCR was sampled from a human donor with multiple sclerosis. The source material was CD8+ T cells from PBMCs. The chain joins TRBV28 to TRBJ1-1; a possible D gene is TRBD1 (5 bases). CDR3: CASIQGASTEAFF. The CDR3 bases are TGTGCCAGCATCCAAGGGGCGAGCACTGAAGCTTTCTTT. The complete variable domain, with remaining parts taken from reference TRBV28 and TRBJ1-1, reads DVKVTQSSRYLVKRTGEKVFLECVQDMDHENMFWYRQDPGLGLRLIYFSYDVKMKEKGDIPEGYSVSREKKERFSLILESASTNQTSMYLCASIQGASTEAFFGQGTRLTVV.